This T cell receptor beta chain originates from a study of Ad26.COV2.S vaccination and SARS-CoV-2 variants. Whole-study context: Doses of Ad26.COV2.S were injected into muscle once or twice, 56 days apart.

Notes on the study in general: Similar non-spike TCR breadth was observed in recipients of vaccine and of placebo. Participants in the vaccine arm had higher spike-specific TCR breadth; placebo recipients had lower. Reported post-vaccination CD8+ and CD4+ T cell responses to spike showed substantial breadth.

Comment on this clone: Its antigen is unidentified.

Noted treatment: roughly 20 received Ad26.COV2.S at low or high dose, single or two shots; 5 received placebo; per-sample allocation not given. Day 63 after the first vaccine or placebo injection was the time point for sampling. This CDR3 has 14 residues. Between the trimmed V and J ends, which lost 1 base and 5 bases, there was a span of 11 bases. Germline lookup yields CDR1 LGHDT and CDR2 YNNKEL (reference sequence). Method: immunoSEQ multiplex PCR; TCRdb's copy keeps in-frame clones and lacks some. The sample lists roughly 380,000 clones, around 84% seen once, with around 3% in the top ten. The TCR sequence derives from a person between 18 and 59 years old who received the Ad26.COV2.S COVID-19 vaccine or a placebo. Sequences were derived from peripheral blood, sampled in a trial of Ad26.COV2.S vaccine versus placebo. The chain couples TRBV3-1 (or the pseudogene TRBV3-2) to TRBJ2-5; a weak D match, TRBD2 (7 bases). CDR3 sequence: CASSQVRGAETQYF. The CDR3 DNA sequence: TGTGCCAGCAGCCAAGTTCGGGGGGCGGAGACCCAGTACTTC.